This T cell receptor (beta chain) comes out of a study of T cells in Graves' hyperthyroidism and ophthalmopathy (dated by TCRdb to between 2018 and 2021). In terms of the full investigation: Peripheral blood was sampled at the time of initial diagnosis, prior to any treatment. To identify TCR V-J signatures that set the groups apart, the researchers used a discovery cohort of 100 or so patients, made up of approximately 43 with Graves' ophthalmopathy and 57 with stable Graves' hyperthyroidism. Whether ophthalmopathy could be predicted prospectively was tested in an independent validation cohort made up of roughly 20 hyperthyroidism patients plus 17 patients who later progressed to ophthalmopathy. For training and testing, the approximately 97 patients in the discovery cohort were randomly divided in a 7:3 ratio. Thyroid tissue and blood T-cell repertoires from about six Graves' hyperthyroidism patients were also compared in the study. After sampling, hyperthyroidism patients received methimazole starting at 30 mg daily, and ophthalmopathy patients received high-dose intravenous methylprednisolone. According to the paper, TCR Vbeta CDR3 sequencing was carried out on some 130 peripheral blood samples, which came from more than 40 ophthalmopathy, about 75 hyperthyroidism and about 17 progressor patients. Study-level results and caveats: Ophthalmopathy was separated from stable hyperthyroidism by a 13 V-J signature model, with around 90% sensitivity and 81% to 82% specificity obtained in cross-validation and 80%/75% obtained in testing. Sample size was not statistically predetermined, and blinding of investigators to group allocation was not performed. Most expanded thyroid clonotypes (frequency above 0.001) were also found in blood, which suggests that blood repertoires may mirror thyroid immune responses. In validation, the model predicted progression to ophthalmopathy a median of approximately 6.6 months before onset, with over 55% sensitivity and just under 75% specificity.

This clonotype came up many times. Its antigen is unknown. Per-nucleotide qualities are absent, and no much larger clonotype sits a single base away. The CDR3 contains 15 residues, cysteine and phenylalanine counted. Only the CDR3 DNA stays, 45 bases, in frame from base 1. For CDR1 and CDR2, the germline V gene lists SGHTA and FQGTGA. Compared with germline, V lacks 1 base and J lacks 11 bases; bases without a gene match: 8. The TCR beta CDR3 regions were amplified from RNA transcripts. A first-round RT-PCR of the TCR CDR3 used the HTBI primer set with the Qiagen OneStep RT-PCR kit. Libraries were constructed in a second round of multiplex PCR, after which size selection and purification were performed. Sequencing of the libraries was done on an Illumina HiSeq2000 using paired-end 100 bp reads. As for the original processing: SOAPnuke was used to process the raw data, removing reads that contained adapters or uncalled bases, had a mean Phred below 15, or lacked an exact match to the constant primer or identifier. High-quality paired reads were merged with COPE v1.2.5, and unique nucleotide sequences were defined as clonotypes. Clonotypes were aligned to IMGT TRBV, TRBD and TRBJ reference segments using MiTCR v1.1. The analysis included only V-J combinations with a frequency above 0.0001, which together covered approximately 99% of the repertoires. A TCS score was defined as the ratio of F50 (clonal expansion) to E x V (chaos), with BLOSUM62-based TCRdist applied between CDR3 peptides within each V-J. Welch's t-statistics and random forest reduced around 520 V-J features to some 14, which were used in a naive Bayes classifier (R e1071). The raw public data were reprocessed by TCRdb itself: fastp quality trimming at Q25, MiXCR clonotype calling, in-frame beta chains only. Merged by CDR3 protein, the rows form single entries marked with the most common genes and DNA. The V and J calls, along with clone size, are taken from TCRdb and not from the paper's own processing. The sample has around 480,000 distinct CDR3 sequences on record, approximately 15% of them singletons. Around 17% of the sample is held by the ten biggest clonotypes.

Graves' hyperthyroidism was defined as stable when no progression to ophthalmopathy occurred over 18 months of follow-up. Hyperthyroidism patients were newly diagnosed, with disease duration under 2 months, and aged 18 to 65 years. Patients with uncontrolled infections, other autoimmune diseases, pregnancy or lactation were excluded. Diagnoses relied on clinical symptoms, serum thyroxine and TRAb, thyroid ultrasound and orbital computed tomography. PBMCs were isolated from approximately 10 ml of fresh peripheral blood by Ficoll-Paque density gradient centrifugation. Total RNA was extracted using Trizol reagent, and RNA quality was assessed on an Agilent 2100 Bioanalyzer.

This receptor was taken from a woman aged 18-29 years with Graves' hyperthyroidism. The chain is made from TRBV7-3 and TRBJ2-2; 9 middle bases align to TRBD2. Sequenced: blood. The DNA is TGTGCCAGCAGCTTAAAGGTTCCAGCGGGAGGAGAGCTGTTTTTT. Translated, it reads CASSLKVPAGGELFF.